Detailed here is one T cell receptor beta chain. Its antigen is as yet unknown. The data were taken from a study of cytomegalovirus exposure and HLA in healthy donors. In the study overall: Approximately 85 million unique TCRs from HLA-typed donors made up an early data release.

Broader study findings: The listing of fewer than 200 TCR beta chains classed them as cytomegalovirus-associated. Near-uniform donor sequencing depth was presumed by presence/absence analyses.

The PCR was carried out with 60 Vbeta primers and 13 Jbeta primers. Sequencing was performed with immunoSEQ multiplex PCR; in TCRdb, only in-frame clones are kept and a portion is missing. The sample lists 240,000 or so clones, about 80% occurring once. The TCR originated in a woman aged 55-69 years in good health and CMV-seropositive. Sequencing used PBMCs.

This CDR3 reads CASSEAGGPGNTIYF. The CDR3 nucleotides read TGTGCCAGCAGTGAGGCAGGGGGGCCGGGAAACACCATATATTTT. V usage is TRBV6-1 and J usage is TRBJ1-3; TRBD1 agrees at 7 bases. The germline CDR1 and CDR2 sequences are MNHNS and SASEGT. The CDR3 has 15 amino acids. Losses at the gene ends were 3 bases for V and 4 bases for J; bases not matched to a gene: 6.